The clone carrying this T cell receptor beta chain was observed a few times. Its antigen is unknown. Every donor gave ten milliliters of peripheral blood. This record comes from a study of blood T cells in healthy people across ages. Findings and limits, study-wide: The unknown donor CMV status may have confounded expanded clonotype changes. PBMCs went unsorted, and a conclusive naive versus antigen-experienced comparison was therefore prevented.

PCR was performed a second time for roughly 7 to 11 cycles using a sample-barcoded 5' primer and a J-beta primer mix. Every sample gave at least 2.5 million paired-end reads containing CDR3. A single record per CDR3 protein comes from TCRdb applying MiXCR to the 5' RACE reads. The data hold about 1.5 million distinct CDR3 sequences, with approximately 43% observed a single time. CDR3 length equals 16 residues. Germline V CDR1 and CDR2: MNHEY, SVGAGI. Germline trimming cut 4 bases from V and 7 bases from J; bases unmatched to any gene: 9. This sequence was found in a woman under 30 in good health. Sequenced material: blood. The chain combines TRBV6-5 with TRBJ2-1; 11 nucleotides match TRBD2. DNA of the CDR3: TGTGCCAGCAGTTCCCTTAGGACTAGCGGGTATAATGAGCAGTTCTTC. Translating it yields CASSSLRTSGYNEQFF.